Presented here are 15 T cell receptor beta chains from one specimen sequenced in a study of blood T cell repertoires in COVID-19. Sequencing was performed with immunoSEQ multiplex PCR; in TCRdb, only in-frame clones are kept and a portion is missing. The sample yields around 110,000 clones, around four fifths seen once. Sequences were obtained from peripheral blood. These receptors were obtained from a man aged 65 to 85 with acute or convalescent COVID-19.

The rearrangement uses TRBV6-2 or TRBV6-3 and TRBJ2-7; TRBD1 agrees at 7 bases. This CDR3 has 16 amino acids. Germline V gene lookup returns CDR1 MNHEY and CDR2 SVGEGT. The V and J ends lost 2 bases and 4 bases, in that order; junction bases with no gene match: 11. The CDR3 DNA sequence: TGTGCCAGCAGTTACCCGACGGACAGGTTCGAATACGAGCAGTACTTC. Amino acids: CASSYPTDRFEYEQYF.

The rearrangement joins TRBV12-3 or TRBV12-4 to TRBJ1-5, with D unclear. Trimming left V 3 bases short and J 3 bases short, with 6 bases between. CDR3 length: 13 amino acids. The CDR3 region has the DNA TGTGCCAGCAGTTTGAGCTACAATCAGCCCCAGCATTTT. It translates to CASSLSYNQPQHF.

V gene TRBV14 combines with J gene TRBJ2-2, with D unresolved. CDR3 length equals 14 residues. Trimming pared 1 base from V and 1 base from J, leaving 4 bases between. The germline V gene has CDR1 SGHDN and CDR2 FVKESK. The CDR3 is CASSQALNTGELFF. CDR3 nucleotide sequence: TGTGCCAGCAGCCAAGCCCTGAACACCGGGGAGCTGTTTTTT.

The rearrangement joins TRBV5-1 to TRBJ2-5, with TRBD1 matching over 10 bases. After removal of 3 bases from V and 2 bases from J, the junction contained 1 base not matched to a gene. This CDR3 contains 14 residues. In germline, CDR1 is SGHRS, CDR2 YFSETQ. The CDR3 reads CASSWTGGQETQYF. The CDR3 DNA reads as TGCGCCAGCAGCTGGACAGGGGGGCAAGAGACCCAGTACTTC.

This rearrangement joins TRBV4-3 to TRBJ1-1; 7 bases match TRBD1. The CDR3 is made up of 14 amino acids. V lost 0 bases and J lost 10; bases outside the gene matches: 8. Germline values: CDR1 LGHNA, CDR2 YSLEER. The CDR3 region is CASSQEGTGASAFF. In nucleotides, the CDR3 is TGCGCCAGCAGCCAAGAGGGAACAGGGGCTTCAGCTTTCTTT.

This chain uses TRBV7-9 with TRBJ1-4; 10 nucleotides agree with TRBD1. The CDR3 contains 16 residues. The germline V gene has CDR1 SEHNR and CDR2 FQNEAQ (reference sequence). The V gene end was trimmed by 5 bases and the J gene end by 2 bases; junction bases not matched to a gene: 5. This CDR3 is CASSMLTGGTNEKLFF. CDR3 sequence (DNA): TGTGCCAGCAGCATGTTGACAGGGGGCACTAATGAAAAACTGTTTTTT.

In the case of this clone: Other nucleotide sequences from this sample produce the same CDR3. The genes are TRBV6-5 and TRBJ1-6, with 8 nucleotides matching TRBD1. The junction had 5 bases not matched to a gene; V was cut back by 6 bases and J by 7 bases. The germline V gene encodes CDR1 MNHEY and CDR2 SVGAGI. This CDR3 has 14 amino acids. CDR3 nucleotides: TGTGCCAGCAGAACTGGACAGGGAAATTCACCCCTCCACTTT. Encoded protein: CASRTGQGNSPLHF.

The V gene is TRBV7-3, the J gene TRBJ2-1; D call uncertain. Trimming removed 1 base from V and 6 bases from J, with 10 bases in between. Germline V gives CDR1 SGHTA, CDR2 FQGTGA. The CDR3 spans 14 residues. The CDR3 sequence: CASSLNPAINEQFF. DNA of the CDR3: TGTGCCAGCAGCTTAAACCCAGCGATCAATGAGCAGTTCTTC.

The chain carries TRBV7-8 and TRBJ2-3; 10 bases agree with TRBD1. Looked up from germline, CDR1 is SGHVS and CDR2 is FQNEAQ. This CDR3 region has 15 residues. Trimming removed 5 bases from V and 1 base from J; junction bases left unmatched: 3. The CDR3 spells CASSRGQGGTDTQYF. CDR3 coding DNA: TGTGCCAGCAGCCGAGGACAGGGGGGCACAGATACGCAGTATTTT. The variable domain in full, completed from reference TRBV7-8 and TRBJ2-3, reads GAGVSQSPRYKVAKRGQDVALRCDPISGHVSLFWYQQALGQGPEFLTYFQNEAQLDKSGLPSDRFFAERPEGSVSTLKIQRTQQEDSAVYLCASSRGQGGTDTQYFGPGTRLTVL.

This clone was observed a single time. The chain combines TRBV3-1 (or the pseudogene TRBV3-2) with TRBJ2-1; no clear D gene. Trimming removed 0 bases from V and 0 bases from J, with 6 bases in between. The germline V gene has CDR1 LGHDT and CDR2 YNNKEL (reference sequence). CDR3 size: 15 residues. CDR3 sequence: CASSQDYSSYNEQFF. In DNA, the CDR3 is TGTGCCAGCAGCCAAGATTATAGCTCCTACAATGAGCAGTTCTTC.

The chain combines TRBV7-2 with TRBJ2-5; 8 positions agree with TRBD1. CDR3 length: 15 amino acids. V gave up 3 bases and J gave up 4 bases; unmatched junction bases: 7. Germline CDR1 and CDR2: SGHTA and FQGNSA. CDR3 nucleotides: TGTGCCAGCAGCTTGACAGGGGCGAATGGAGAGACCCAGTACTTC. This encodes CASSLTGANGETQYF.

This clone showed up just a few times. V usage is TRBV3-1 (or the pseudogene TRBV3-2) and J usage is TRBJ2-2, with 12 bases identical to TRBD2. The CDR3 contains 15 residues. From germline, CDR1 is LGHDT and CDR2 YNNKEL (reference sequence). The V gene end was trimmed by 4 bases and the J gene end by 7 bases; junction bases not matched to a gene: 4. The CDR3 here is CASSPLAGGNGELFF. The CDR3 nucleotides read TGTGCCAGCAGCCCCCTAGCGGGGGGGAACGGGGAGCTGTTTTTT.

The chain uses TRBV9 and TRBJ2-1; 11 nucleotides line up with TRBD2. The CDR3 totals 16 residues. The V and J ends lost 4 bases and 7 bases, in that order; junction bases with no gene match: 10. The germline V gene has CDR1 SGDLS and CDR2 YYNGEE. CDR3 region: CASSPSSGGMRNEQFF. Written as DNA, the CDR3 is TGTGCCAGCAGCCCATCTAGCGGGGGGATGAGAAATGAGCAGTTCTTC.

The chain recombines TRBV18 with TRBJ2-1; no clear D. V lost 3 bases and J 0 bases, leaving 9 bases between the germline ends. The CDR3 runs 15 residues. The germline gives CDR1 KGHSH, CDR2 LQKENI. The CDR3 is CASSPSISSYNEQFF. In DNA form, the CDR3 reads TGTGCCAGCTCACCTAGTATTAGCTCCTACAATGAGCAGTTCTTC.

Points on this clone: The junction and the germline gene differ at one end; a read error may be behind it. V and J are TRBV27 and TRBJ1-2, with 7 bases aligning to TRBD1. The CDR3 extends over 14 amino acids. In germline, CDR1 is MNHEY, CDR2 SMNVEV (reference sequence). The CDR3 spells CASSLKDRALSLPF. For the CDR3, the DNA is TGTGCCAGCAGTTTAAAAGACAGGGCCCTCTCCCTCCCCTTC.